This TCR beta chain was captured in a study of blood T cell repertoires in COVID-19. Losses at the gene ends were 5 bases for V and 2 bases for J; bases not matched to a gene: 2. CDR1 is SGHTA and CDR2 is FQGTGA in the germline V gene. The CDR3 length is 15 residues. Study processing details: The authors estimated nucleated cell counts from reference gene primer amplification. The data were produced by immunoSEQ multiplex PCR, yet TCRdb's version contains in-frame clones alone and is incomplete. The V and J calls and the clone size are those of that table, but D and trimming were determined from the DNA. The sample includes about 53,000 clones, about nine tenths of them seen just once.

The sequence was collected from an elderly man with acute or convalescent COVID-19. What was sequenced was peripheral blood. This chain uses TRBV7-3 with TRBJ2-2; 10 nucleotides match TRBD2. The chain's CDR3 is CASSRTSGNTGELFF. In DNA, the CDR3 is TGTGCCAGCAGCCGGACTAGCGGAAACACCGGGGAGCTGTTTTTT.